This TCR beta chain was found in a study of T-cell memory formation after mild COVID-19. In its sample, this clonotype was seen many times. One entry per CDR3 protein results from TCRdb running MiXCR on the 5' RACE reads. Seen here are about 360,000 distinct CDR3 sequences, approximately 14% observed once, and the top ten hold around a fifth. V shed 5 bases and J shed 4 bases, with 15 bases lying between them. The germline gives CDR1 SGHVS, CDR2 FNYEAQ. The CDR3 is 15 residues long. This TCR was sampled from a man aged 18 to 29 who had mild COVID-19 (a few samples of this study predate the infection). Cell type and time point are not known. The rearrangement joins TRBV7-6 to TRBJ2-1, with D perhaps assigned TRBD1 or TRBD2 (6 bases each). Material: PBMCs or a T cell subset sorted from them (not recorded which). DNA for the CDR3: TGTGCCAGCAGCCCCGTGGGGGGCCGATACAATGAGCAGTTCTTC. Encoded protein: CASSPVGGRYNEQFF.